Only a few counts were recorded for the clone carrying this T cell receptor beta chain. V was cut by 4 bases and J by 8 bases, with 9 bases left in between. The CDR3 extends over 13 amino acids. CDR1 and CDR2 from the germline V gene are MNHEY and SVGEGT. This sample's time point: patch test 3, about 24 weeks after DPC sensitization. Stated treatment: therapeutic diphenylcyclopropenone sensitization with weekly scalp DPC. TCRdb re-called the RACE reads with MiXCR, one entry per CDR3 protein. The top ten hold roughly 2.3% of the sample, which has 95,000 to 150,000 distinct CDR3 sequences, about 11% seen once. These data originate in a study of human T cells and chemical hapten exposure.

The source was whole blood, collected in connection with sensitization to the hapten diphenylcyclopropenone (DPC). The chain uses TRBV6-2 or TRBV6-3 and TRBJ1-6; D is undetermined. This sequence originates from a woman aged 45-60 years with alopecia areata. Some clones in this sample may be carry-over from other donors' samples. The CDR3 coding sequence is TGTGCCAGCAGTTTTTACAGAGATTCACCCCTCCACTTT. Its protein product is CASSFYRDSPLHF.